This TCR beta chain was captured by sequencing in a study of blood T cell repertoires in COVID-19. As for the study in general: In each case, the material was cDNA or gDNA derived from T cells, B-cell-depleted T cells, or PBMCs.

From germline, CDR1 is SNHLY and CDR2 FYNNEI. V was clipped by 6 bases and J by 2 bases, with 14 bases between them. This CDR3 has 15 amino acids. This clone was seen a handful of times. How the authors handled the data: Nucleated cell number was recorded as an estimate derived from reference gene primer amplification. TCRdb keeps only in-frame clones here, not all; method: immunoSEQ multiplex PCR. Clone size and V and J calls were adopted from that table, with D and trimming inferred from the DNA. The table lists almost 250,000 clones, about 87% of them singletons, with roughly 1.6% in the top ten. Material: PBMCs or T cells enriched from blood (not recorded which). This clonotype was obtained from a woman between 50 and 59 years old who had recovered from COVID-19. The rearrangement joins TRBV2 to TRBJ1-5; D uncertain. CDR3 sequence reads: CASRSREVGNQPQHF. CDR3 DNA sequence: TGTGCCAGCAGGAGTCGGGAGGTGGGCAATCAGCCCCAGCATTTT.